This entry lists 19 T cell receptor beta chains sequenced from one sample in a study of blood T cell repertoires in COVID-19. The assay was immunoSEQ multiplex PCR, and TCRdb's table has in-frame clones only and misses some. Of 180,000 or so clones in the sample, about four fifths are singletons; the top ten hold 7% to 9%. Specimen: PBMCs or T cells enriched from blood (not recorded which). The receptors were gathered from a man aged 35-49 years who had recovered from COVID-19.

The chain couples TRBV28 to TRBJ1-1; tentative D call: TRBD1 (6 bases). Germline CDR1 reads MDHEN; CDR2 reads SYDVKM. Trimming left V 7 bases short and J 2 bases short, with 14 bases between. CDR3 length equals 14 residues. The CDR3 sequence: CASTSGQLNTEAFF. CDR3 DNA sequence: TGTGCCAGCACCAGCGGACAGTTAAACACTGAAGCTTTCTTT.

This clone came up once. The chain links TRBV4-1 to TRBJ2-5, with TRBD2 identical over 11 bases. The germline V gene encodes CDR1 MGHRA and CDR2 YSYEKL. This CDR3 has 15 amino acids. The junction had 9 bases not matched to a gene; V was cut back by 5 bases and J by 7 bases. The CDR3 bases are TGCGCCAGCAGCGTTCTTAGCGGGGGGGTAACGACCCAGTACTTC. This translates into CASSVLSGGVTTQYF.

The chain joins TRBV6-2 or TRBV6-3 to TRBJ1-2; the D gene is possibly TRBD1 (6 bases). Trimming left V 2 bases short and J 5 bases short, with 15 bases between. The germline gives CDR1 MNHEY, CDR2 SVGEGT. This CDR3 is built from 15 residues. CDR3 sequence (DNA): TGTGCCAGCAGTTACGGTCCCAACAGGGCTTATGGCTACACCTTC. Its protein product is CASSYGPNRAYGYTF.

This clone has more than one count but fewer than ten. This chain uses TRBV28 with TRBJ2-5; 10 bases line up with TRBD2. The germline V gene encodes CDR1 MDHEN and CDR2 SYDVKM. The CDR3 is 15 amino acids. J lost 3 bases, V lost 4 bases, and 5 bases had no gene match. This CDR3 is CASSSLAGAKETQYF. DNA of the CDR3: TGTGCCAGCAGTTCCCTAGCGGGGGCAAAAGAGACCCAGTACTTC.

CDR3 sequence: CASSPQGTKNIQYF. The CDR3 DNA reads as TGTGCCAGCAGCCCACAGGGAACAAAAAACATTCAGTACTTC. This chain connects TRBV9 to TRBJ2-4; TRBD1 is a possible D gene (6 bases). Germline CDR1 and CDR2: SGDLS and YYNGEE. The CDR3 covers 14 residues. The germline V and J ends were trimmed by 4 bases and 4 bases, with 12 bases remaining between them. The full variable domain, with the rest looked up from reference TRBV9 and TRBJ2-4, is DSGVTQTPKHLITATGQRVTLRCSPRSGDLSVYWYQQSLDQGLQFLIQYYNGEERAKGNILERFSAQQFPDLHSELNLSSLELGDSALYFCASSPQGTKNIQYFGAGTRLSVL.

The V gene is TRBV7-9, the J gene TRBJ1-2, with no clear D. Germline CDR1 SEHNR, CDR2 FQNEAQ (reference sequence). The CDR3 is made up of 14 amino acids. Trimming removed 5 bases at V and 4 bases at J, with 14 bases between. The CDR3 region is CASSPAGSSYGYTF. As DNA, the CDR3 is TGTGCCAGCAGCCCGGCGGGGAGTAGCTATGGCTACACCTTC.

Only a few counts were recorded for this clone. The chain joins TRBV6-4 to TRBJ2-1, with TRBD2 matching over 10 bases. The CDR3 extends over 16 amino acids. The junction had 2 bases not matched to a gene; V was cut back by 0 bases and J by 3 bases. Looked up from germline, CDR1 is MRHNA and CDR2 is SNTAGT. CDR3 DNA: TGTGCCAGCAGTGACTCCAGCGGGGGGGACTACAATGAGCAGTTCTTC. It codes for CASSDSSGGDYNEQFF.

V and J are TRBV5-6 and TRBJ1-4; D ambiguous. The V and J ends lost 2 bases and 5 bases respectively, with 4 bases between them. The CDR3 consists of 12 residues. The germline CDR1 and CDR2 sequences are SGHDT and YYEEEE. For the CDR3, the DNA is TGTGCCAGCAGCTTAGAGAATGAAAAACTGTTTTTT. This translates into CASSLENEKLFF.

The gene calls are TRBV19 and TRBJ2-1, with 9 bases lining up with TRBD2. V gave up 9 bases and J gave up 5 bases; unmatched junction bases: 14. CDR1 and CDR2 (germline): LNHDA, SQIVND (reference sequence). The CDR3 is 16 amino acids. CDR3 DNA sequence: TGTGCCAGCTCCGAGGGGGGACTAGCTCCCCACAATGAGCAGTTCTTC. This gives the protein CASSEGGLAPHNEQFF. Supplemented by reference TRBV19 and TRBJ2-1, the full variable domain reads DGGITQSPKYLFRKEGQNVTLSCEQNLNHDAMYWYRQDPGQGLRLIYYSQIVNDFQKGDIAEGYSVSREKKESFPLTVTSAQKNPTAFYLCASSEGGLAPHNEQFFGPGTRLTVL.

This chain links TRBV10-1 with TRBJ2-2; 8 bases are shared with TRBD1. The CDR3 loop spans 17 amino acids. After removal of 5 bases from V and 4 bases from J, the junction contained 12 bases not matched to a gene. Per germline, CDR1 WNHNN and CDR2 SYGVQD (reference sequence). The CDR3, as DNA: TGCGCCAGCAGTAGGGTTTCCCAGGGGGCGAGCACCGGGGAGCTGTTTTTT. This translates into CASSRVSQGASTGELFF.

The chain employs TRBV5-8 and TRBJ1-1; perhaps TRBD1 as D (5 bases). The V and J ends lost 2 bases and 4 bases respectively, with 9 bases between them. Germline CDR1 and CDR2: SGHTS and YDEGEE. The CDR3 runs 13 residues. The CDR3, as DNA: TGTGCCAGCAGCTTACTCCAGGGCACTGAAGCTTTCTTT. Amino acids: CASSLLQGTEAFF.

The chain has TRBV15 and TRBJ2-1, with 9 bases fitting TRBD2. Germline values: CDR1 LNHNV, CDR2 YYDKDF (reference sequence). This CDR3 has 17 residues. Trimming removed 5 bases from V and 7 bases from J; junction bases left unmatched: 15. The CDR3 loop is CATSPMETSGFRNEQFF. Written as DNA, the CDR3 is TGTGCCACCAGCCCCATGGAAACTAGCGGGTTCCGAAATGAGCAGTTCTTC.

The chain links TRBV18 to TRBJ2-3; the D gene is possibly TRBD2 (6 bases). Trimming cost V 2 bases and J 0 bases, with 9 bases left between them. Looked up from germline, CDR1 is KGHSH and CDR2 is LQKENI. This CDR3 has 15 residues. The CDR3 loop reads CASSPSGTSTDTQYF. Here the CDR3 DNA reads TGTGCCAGCTCACCATCCGGGACTAGCACAGATACGCAGTATTTT.

The CDR3 protein is CAWSRGRISYEQYF. The CDR3 DNA is TGTGCCTGGAGTCGAGGGAGGATATCCTACGAGCAGTACTTC. The chain recombines TRBV30 with TRBJ2-7, with a weak D call TRBD2 (6 bases). The CDR3 covers 14 residues. Germline CDR1 is GTSNPN and CDR2 is SVGIG (reference sequence). Deletions cut 2 bases from V and 1 base from J, with 12 bases between.

This chain uses TRBV6-1 with TRBJ2-5; D gene unclear. V lost 0 bases, J lost 3 bases, and 5 bases lay in between. CDR1 and CDR2 (germline): MNHNS, SASEGT. The CDR3 contains 13 residues. For the CDR3, the DNA is TGTGCCAGCAGTGAAGCTAGTAAAGAGACCCAGTACTTC. Encoded protein: CASSEASKETQYF.

This clone was found once. This rearrangement joins TRBV5-6 to TRBJ1-1; D is undetermined. The V and J ends lost 6 bases and 0 bases respectively, with 9 bases between them. This CDR3 contains 13 residues. Germline loops: CDR1 SGHDT, CDR2 YYEEEE. This chain's CDR3 is CASNNLVNTEAFF. The CDR3 DNA sequence: TGTGCCAGCAACAACCTAGTGAACACTGAAGCTTTCTTT.

DNA of the CDR3: TGTGCCAGCAGGAACACAGGGTTACCTGAAAAACTGTTTTTT. It translates to CASRNTGLPEKLFF. This chain connects TRBV2 to TRBJ1-4, with D possibly TRBD1 on 6 matching bases. The CDR3 consists of 14 residues. Germline lookup yields CDR1 SNHLY and CDR2 FYNNEI. With 6 bases removed from V and 7 bases from J, the gap between germline ends came to 15 bases.

The V and J genes are TRBV7-9 and TRBJ2-5; the match to TRBD2 covers 7 bases. The junction had 10 bases not matched to a gene; V was cut back by 5 bases and J by 1 base. Germline CDR1 SEHNR, CDR2 FQNEAQ (reference sequence). CDR3 length: 16 residues. CDR3: CASSVFASGGQETQYF. The CDR3, as DNA: TGTGCCAGCAGCGTGTTCGCTAGCGGAGGCCAAGAGACCCAGTACTTC.

This clone appeared once. This rearrangement joins TRBV28 to TRBJ1-5; D is ambiguous. Per germline, CDR1 MDHEN and CDR2 SYDVKM. This CDR3 contains 11 residues. The V and J ends lost 5 bases and 9 bases respectively, with 8 bases between them. The CDR3 spells CASSPSGPQHF. The CDR3 bases are TGTGCCAGCAGTCCGTCGGGGCCCCAGCATTTT.